This TCR beta chain was retrieved from a study of cytomegalovirus exposure and HLA in healthy donors. Regarding the study as a whole: The investigators catalogued some 160 TCR beta chains as cytomegalovirus-associated. Among the CMV-associated chains, a few were confirmed in vitro as specific for CMV antigens.

Generated by immunoSEQ multiplex PCR, the TCRdb table keeps only in-frame clones and is missing some. In the table there are hundreds of thousands of clones, about 90% of which are singletons. CDR1 and CDR2 (germline): SGHRS, YFSETQ. The CDR3 runs to 13 residues. The ends were cut back, 4 bases at V and 0 bases at J, with 7 bases in the middle. In regard to this clone: Its antigen is not identified.

It was the approximately 110-subject validation cohort, separate from the roughly 700-subject first cohort, to which the donors belonged. The clonotype was recovered from a young man in good health and CMV-seropositive. What was sequenced was PBMCs. The chain couples TRBV5-1 to TRBJ1-1; D is undetermined. CDR3 nucleotide sequence: TGCGCCAGCAGCCGTACATTGAACACTGAAGCTTTCTTT. Protein sequence: CASSRTLNTEAFF.